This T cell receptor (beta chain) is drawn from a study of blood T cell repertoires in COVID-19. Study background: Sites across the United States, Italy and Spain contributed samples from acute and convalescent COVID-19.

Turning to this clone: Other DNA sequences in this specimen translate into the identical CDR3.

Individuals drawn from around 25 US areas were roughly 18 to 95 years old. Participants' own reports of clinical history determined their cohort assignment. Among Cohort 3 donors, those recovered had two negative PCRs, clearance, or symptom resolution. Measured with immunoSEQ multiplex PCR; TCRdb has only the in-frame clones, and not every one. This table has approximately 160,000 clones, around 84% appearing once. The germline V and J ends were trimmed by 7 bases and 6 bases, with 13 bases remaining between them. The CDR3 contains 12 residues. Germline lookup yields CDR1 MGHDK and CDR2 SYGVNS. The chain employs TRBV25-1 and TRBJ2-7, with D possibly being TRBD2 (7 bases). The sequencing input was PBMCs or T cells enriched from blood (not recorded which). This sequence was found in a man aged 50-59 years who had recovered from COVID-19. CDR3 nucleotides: TGTGCCAGCACCGAAGGGGGGGGCGAGCAGTACTTC. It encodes CASTEGGGEQYF.